This T cell receptor (beta chain) was identified in a study of blood T cells in healthy people across ages. Through a sample-barcoded 5' primer and a J-beta primer mix, a second PCR was run for roughly 7 to 12 cycles. From the 5' RACE reads, TCRdb called clonotypes with MiXCR, one entry per CDR3 protein. The sample has 800,000 to 950,000 distinct CDR3 sequences, roughly 28% seen once. Approximately 9 milliliters of peripheral blood were drawn from each donor into EDTA-treated tubes. Extraction of total RNA produced a minimum of 6 micrograms from each sample. This CDR3 has 15 residues. Germline V CDR1 and CDR2: SEHNR, FQNEAQ (reference sequence). In addition, the sample was reused for a study of T cells of mothers and their children. As reported in that work: The analysis detected no persistent microchimeric T cell clones.

The V and J genes are TRBV7-9 and TRBJ2-1; no clear D gene. Near its end, the DNA agrees better with TRBJ2-7, so the J call may be wrong. The sequenced sample was blood. The sequence derives from a woman in her forties in good health. The DNA of the CDR3 is TGTGCCAGCAGCCCACCGGAGAGCTCCTACAATGAGCAGTACTTC. Translating it yields CASSPPESSYNEQYF.